Listed below are T cell receptor beta chains from one sample, sequenced in a study of cytomegalovirus exposure and HLA in healthy donors. Sequencing used immunoSEQ multiplex PCR; TCRdb keeps in-frame clones, though not all of them. Here the sample spans under 200,000 clones, roughly four fifths being singletons. Sequencing was carried out using PBMCs. The receptors originated from a female donor in good health and CMV-seronegative. Each CDR3 is given with its conserved first and last residue. Each record gives: V gene, D gene, clone size, CDR3 length, J gene, CDR3 protein, CDR3 DNA. A D gene is named only where the DNA matches it firmly. Expanded clones are given a class, and other clones once, few, many or no size at all.

V gene: TRBV4-3
D gene: TRBD1
clone size: -
CDR3 length: 14
J gene: TRBJ1-2
CDR3 protein: CASSRGQGNYGYTF
CDR3 DNA: TGCGCCAGCAGCCGTGGACAGGGTAACTATGGCTACACCTTC

V gene: TRBV6-1
D gene: TRBD1
clone size: -
CDR3 length: 14
J gene: TRBJ1-1
CDR3 protein: CAIAGQGKDTEAFF
CDR3 DNA: TGTGCCATCGCGGGACAGGGGAAGGACACTGAAGCTTTCTTT

V gene: TRBV7-9
D gene: -
clone size: -
CDR3 length: 14
J gene: TRBJ1-2
CDR3 protein: CASSLVGQNYGYTF
CDR3 DNA: TGTGCCAGCAGCTTGGTTGGGCAGAACTATGGCTACACCTTC

V gene: TRBV6-5
D gene: -
clone size: few
CDR3 length: 16
J gene: TRBJ1-3
CDR3 protein: CASSYKQGSPGNTIYF
CDR3 DNA: TGTGCCAGCAGTTACAAACAGGGATCCCCAGGAAACACCATATATTTT

V gene: TRBV25-1
D gene: -
clone size: -
CDR3 length: 11
J gene: TRBJ2-7
CDR3 protein: CASKEIYEQYF
CDR3 DNA: TGTGCCAGCAAAGAGATCTACGAGCAGTACTTC

V gene: TRBV9
D gene: -
clone size: -
CDR3 length: 17
J gene: TRBJ2-3
CDR3 protein: CASSVDQGGGSTDTQYF
CDR3 DNA: TGTGCCAGCAGCGTAGATCAGGGAGGAGGGAGCACAGATACGCAGTATTTT

V gene: TRBV5-4
D gene: -
clone size: -
CDR3 length: 13
J gene: TRBJ1-3
CDR3 protein: CASSPSSGNTIYF
CDR3 DNA: TGTGCCAGCAGCCCGAGCTCTGGAAACACCATATATTTT

V gene: TRBV19
D gene: TRBD2
clone size: few
CDR3 length: 16
J gene: TRBJ2-3
CDR3 protein: CASSIEAGGSTDTQYF
CDR3 DNA: TGTGCCAGTAGTATAGAAGCGGGGGGAAGCACAGATACGCAGTATTTT

V gene: TRBV4-2
D gene: -
clone size: once
CDR3 length: 10
J gene: TRBJ2-7
CDR3 protein: CASSSHEQYF
CDR3 DNA: TGTGCCAGCAGTAGTCACGAGCAGTACTTC

V gene: TRBV4-3
D gene: -
clone size: -
CDR3 length: 14
J gene: TRBJ2-2
CDR3 protein: CASSLGRITGELFF
CDR3 DNA: TGCGCCAGCAGCCTGGGGAGAATAACCGGGGAGCTGTTTTTT

V gene: TRBV21-1
D gene: -
clone size: -
CDR3 length: 16
J gene: TRBJ2-7
CDR3 protein: CASIQGRTQVPYEQYF
CDR3 DNA: TGTGCCAGCATCCAGGGCCGGACACAGGTCCCCTACGAGCAGTACTTC

V gene: TRBV9
D gene: -
clone size: -
CDR3 length: 16
J gene: TRBJ2-2
CDR3 protein: CASSLGGGRGTGELFF
CDR3 DNA: TGTGCCAGCAGCCTAGGGGGCGGGAGAGGAACCGGGGAGCTGTTTTTT

V gene: TRBV5-1
D gene: TRBD2
clone size: -
CDR3 length: 19
J gene: TRBJ2-4
CDR3 protein: CASSLGLAGGPKSKNIQYF
CDR3 DNA: TGCGCCAGCAGCTTGGGACTAGCGGGGGGACCCAAAAGCAAAAACATTCAGTACTTC

V gene: TRBV7-9
D gene: -
clone size: -
CDR3 length: 16
J gene: TRBJ1-5
CDR3 protein: CSSSYSGSRHNQPQHF
CDR3 DNA: TGTTCCAGCAGCTATTCAGGGTCGAGACACAATCAGCCCCAGCATTTT

V gene: TRBV6-5
D gene: -
clone size: once
CDR3 length: 15
J gene: TRBJ2-3
CDR3 protein: CASSYTRGQTDTQYF
CDR3 DNA: TGTGCCAGCAGTTATACTCGCGGGCAGACAGATACGCAGTATTTT

V gene: TRBV15
D gene: TRBD1
clone size: -
CDR3 length: 14
J gene: TRBJ1-3
CDR3 protein: CATSMTGGGNTIYF
CDR3 DNA: TGTGCCACCAGCATGACAGGGGGTGGAAACACCATATATTTT

V gene: TRBV28
D gene: -
clone size: -
CDR3 length: 13
J gene: TRBJ2-4
CDR3 protein: CASTPYAGDIQYF
CDR3 DNA: TGTGCCAGCACCCCGTATGCCGGGGACATTCAGTACTTC

V gene: TRBV6-1
D gene: -
clone size: few
CDR3 length: 16
J gene: TRBJ2-2
CDR3 protein: CASSADGRGYTGELFF
CDR3 DNA: TGTGCCAGCAGTGCTGATGGAAGGGGTTACACCGGGGAGCTGTTTTTT

V gene: TRBV10-2
D gene: TRBD2
clone size: -
CDR3 length: 14
J gene: TRBJ2-5
CDR3 protein: CASGVKRGLETQYF
CDR3 DNA: TGCGCCAGCGGGGTGAAGCGGGGGTTGGAGACCCAGTACTTC

V gene: TRBV2
D gene: -
clone size: -
CDR3 length: 14
J gene: TRBJ2-2
CDR3 protein: CASSGLVHTGELFF
CDR3 DNA: TGTGCCAGCAGTGGACTAGTACATACCGGGGAGCTGTTTTTT

V gene: TRBV20-1
D gene: -
clone size: once
CDR3 length: 11
J gene: TRBJ1-1
CDR3 protein: CSALTGVEAFF
CDR3 DNA: TGCAGTGCACTGACGGGGGTTGAAGCTTTCTTT

V gene: TRBV7-2
D gene: -
clone size: -
CDR3 length: 15
J gene: TRBJ2-7
CDR3 protein: CASSAGLSLSYEQYF
CDR3 DNA: TGTGCCAGCAGCGCGGGACTTTCCCTCTCCTACGAGCAGTACTTC

V gene: TRBV9
D gene: -
clone size: -
CDR3 length: 15
J gene: TRBJ2-2
CDR3 protein: CASSVAPGTTGELFF
CDR3 DNA: TGTGCCAGCAGCGTAGCCCCAGGCACCACCGGGGAGCTGTTTTTT

V gene: TRBV10-3
D gene: -
clone size: -
CDR3 length: 13
J gene: TRBJ1-1
CDR3 protein: CAISETDNTEAFF
CDR3 DNA: TGTGCCATCAGTGAGACAGATAACACTGAAGCTTTCTTT

V gene: TRBV5-8
D gene: -
clone size: -
CDR3 length: 15
J gene: TRBJ2-1
CDR3 protein: CASNILGGGADEQFF
CDR3 DNA: TGTGCCAGCAACATCTTAGGTGGCGGGGCCGATGAGCAGTTCTTC

V gene: TRBV7-9
D gene: -
clone size: -
CDR3 length: 12
J gene: TRBJ1-1
CDR3 protein: CSSSLMAPGAFF
CDR3 DNA: TGTTCCAGCAGTCTAATGGCCCCGGGAGCTTTCTTT

V gene: TRBV10-3
D gene: -
clone size: once
CDR3 length: 16
J gene: TRBJ1-3
CDR3 protein: CAISVLSDLYGNTIYF
CDR3 DNA: TGTGCCATCAGTGTGTTGAGTGATTTATATGGAAACACCATATATTTT

V gene: TRBV5-1
D gene: -
clone size: -
CDR3 length: 16
J gene: TRBJ1-3
CDR3 protein: CASSGGARSSGNTIYF
CDR3 DNA: TGCGCCAGCAGCGGGGGCGCACGGAGCTCTGGAAACACCATATATTTT

V gene: TRBV27
D gene: TRBD2
clone size: -
CDR3 length: 15
J gene: TRBJ2-7
CDR3 protein: CASSFLTSGGLEQYF
CDR3 DNA: TGTGCCAGCAGTTTTCTGACTAGCGGGGGACTCGAGCAGTACTTC

V gene: TRBV5-1
D gene: TRBD1
clone size: -
CDR3 length: 14
J gene: TRBJ2-7
CDR3 protein: CASSSGQGGYEQYF
CDR3 DNA: TGCGCCAGCAGCTCGGGACAGGGGGGCTACGAGCAGTACTTC

V gene: TRBV9
D gene: -
clone size: -
CDR3 length: 13
J gene: TRBJ1-2
CDR3 protein: CASSTDTNYGYTF
CDR3 DNA: TGTGCCAGCAGCACCGACACCAACTATGGCTACACCTTC

V gene: TRBV6-5
D gene: -
clone size: few
CDR3 length: 15
J gene: TRBJ1-3
CDR3 protein: CASSGIEGRGNTIYF
CDR3 DNA: TGTGCCAGCAGTGGTATTGAGGGCAGGGGAAACACCATATATTTT

V gene: TRBV4-3
D gene: TRBD2
clone size: -
CDR3 length: 17
J gene: TRBJ2-1
CDR3 protein: CASSQDRGASGYNEQFF
CDR3 DNA: TGCGCCAGCAGCCAAGACAGAGGGGCTAGCGGATACAATGAGCAGTTCTTC

V gene: TRBV29-1
D gene: TRBD1
clone size: -
CDR3 length: 13
J gene: TRBJ1-2
CDR3 protein: CSVSGQVYNGYTF
CDR3 DNA: TGCAGCGTTTCAGGACAGGTGTATAATGGCTACACCTTC

V gene: TRBV6-1
D gene: -
clone size: -
CDR3 length: 13
J gene: TRBJ2-5
CDR3 protein: CASTGVEGETQYF
CDR3 DNA: TGTGCCAGCACCGGGGTCGAGGGAGAGACCCAGTACTTC

V gene: TRBV18
D gene: TRBD1
clone size: -
CDR3 length: 12
J gene: TRBJ2-7
CDR3 protein: CASSPGQGEQYF
CDR3 DNA: TGTGCCAGCTCACCGGGACAGGGGGAGCAGTACTTC

V gene: TRBV6-1
D gene: TRBD2
clone size: -
CDR3 length: 18
J gene: TRBJ2-4
CDR3 protein: CASSVGSAGGPFGGIQYF
CDR3 DNA: TGTGCCAGCAGTGTCGGATCAGCGGGAGGCCCCTTCGGGGGCATTCAGTACTTC

V gene: TRBV28
D gene: TRBD1
clone size: -
CDR3 length: 14
J gene: TRBJ1-2
CDR3 protein: CASSPGQGGYGYTF
CDR3 DNA: TGTGCCAGCAGTCCTGGACAGGGGGGCTATGGCTACACCTTC

V gene: TRBV19
D gene: TRBD1
clone size: -
CDR3 length: 15
J gene: TRBJ2-3
CDR3 protein: CASDFWDRHTDTQYF
CDR3 DNA: TGTGCCAGTGACTTTTGGGACAGGCACACAGATACGCAGTATTTT

V gene: TRBV4-3
D gene: -
clone size: few
CDR3 length: 15
J gene: TRBJ1-1
CDR3 protein: CASSQQQGMNTEAFF
CDR3 DNA: TGCGCCAGCAGCCAGCAACAGGGAATGAACACTGAAGCTTTCTTT

V gene: TRBV7-2
D gene: -
clone size: -
CDR3 length: 16
J gene: TRBJ2-1
CDR3 protein: CASSLFLRSGYNEQFF
CDR3 DNA: TGTGCCAGCAGCTTATTCCTGCGGAGCGGGTACAATGAGCAGTTCTTC

V gene: TRBV6-1
D gene: -
clone size: -
CDR3 length: 15
J gene: TRBJ1-5
CDR3 protein: CASSAAGLGNQPQHF
CDR3 DNA: TGTGCCAGCAGTGCTGCAGGGCTTGGCAATCAGCCCCAGCATTTT

V gene: TRBV5-4
D gene: -
clone size: few
CDR3 length: 16
J gene: TRBJ2-2
CDR3 protein: CASSLGTGASTGELFF
CDR3 DNA: TGTGCCAGCAGCTTGGGGACTGGCGCTTCAACCGGGGAGCTGTTTTTT

V gene: TRBV4-1
D gene: TRBD2
clone size: few
CDR3 length: 15
J gene: TRBJ2-1
CDR3 protein: CASSPLTSGSNEQFF
CDR3 DNA: TGCGCCAGCAGCCCTTTGACTAGCGGGAGCAATGAGCAGTTCTTC

V gene: TRBV2
D gene: TRBD2
clone size: -
CDR3 length: 17
J gene: TRBJ2-1
CDR3 protein: CASSESSGGSSYNEQFF
CDR3 DNA: TGTGCCAGCAGTGAAAGTTCTGGCGGGAGTTCCTACAATGAGCAGTTCTTC

V gene: TRBV6-1
D gene: TRBD1
clone size: medium-sized
CDR3 length: 15
J gene: TRBJ2-3
CDR3 protein: CASSVTQGGTDTQYF
CDR3 DNA: TGTGCCAGCAGTGTGACACAGGGGGGCACAGATACGCAGTATTTT

V gene: TRBV11-2
D gene: TRBD2
clone size: -
CDR3 length: 16
J gene: TRBJ2-5
CDR3 protein: CASSLEGLAVGETQYF
CDR3 DNA: TGTGCCAGCAGCTTAGAAGGACTAGCGGTGGGAGAGACCCAGTACTTC

V gene: TRBV2
D gene: TRBD1
clone size: -
CDR3 length: 15
J gene: TRBJ2-2
CDR3 protein: CASISDRANTGELFF
CDR3 DNA: TGTGCCAGCATCTCGGACAGGGCGAACACCGGGGAGCTGTTTTTT

V gene: TRBV2
D gene: -
clone size: -
CDR3 length: 12
J gene: TRBJ2-7
CDR3 protein: CASGIQGYEQYF
CDR3 DNA: TGTGCCAGCGGGATACAGGGTTACGAGCAGTACTTC

V gene: TRBV5-1
D gene: TRBD1
clone size: -
CDR3 length: 16
J gene: TRBJ2-2
CDR3 protein: CASSPKDRLNTGELFF
CDR3 DNA: TGCGCCAGCAGCCCCAAGGACAGGCTGAACACCGGGGAGCTGTTTTTT

V gene: TRBV5-1
D gene: -
clone size: -
CDR3 length: 13
J gene: TRBJ1-3
CDR3 protein: CASTTDSGNTIYF
CDR3 DNA: TGCGCCAGCACTACAGACTCTGGAAACACCATATATTTT